This T cell receptor (beta chain) was recorded in a study of identical twins. TCRdb fed the 5' RACE reads into MiXCR, producing one record per CDR3 protein. The sample carries approximately 600,000 distinct CDR3 sequences, approximately 9.6% recorded once. These data are also associated with another study on yellow fever vaccine responses in identical twins.

The source is a woman between 18 and 30 years old in good health. Material: PBMCs.

As DNA, the CDR3 is TGTGCCAGCAGCCTATCGGGAGTGGCTGGCGAGCAGTACTTC. Its protein product is CASSLSGVAGEQYF. V is TRBV2 and J is TRBJ2-7, with D tentatively TRBD2 (6 bases). The CDR3 length is 14 residues. The V end was cut by 6 bases, the J end by 6 bases, with 18 bases between. Germline lookup yields CDR1 SNHLY and CDR2 FYNNEI.